This T cell receptor beta chain was sequenced in a study of OX40 agonist ivuxolimab in advanced cancers. Across the whole study: Patients' therapy was ivuxolimab, an antibody that acts as an agonist of OX40 (CD134). The study reported partial responses in three patients: one hepatocellular carcinoma, two cutaneous melanoma. General study findings and limits: Individuals who were partial responders at 0.1-3.0 mg/kg had clonal expansion that ranked among the lowest.

Assay: immunoSEQ multiplex PCR; the TCRdb copy retains only in-frame clones and omits some. In the table there are some 68,000 clones, about 88% of which are singletons. V dropped 3 bases and J dropped 7 bases, with 14 bases sitting between them. The CDR3 contains 14 residues. The V gene's germline CDR1 is SGHRS and CDR2 YFSETQ. Notes on this clone: What it recognizes is unknown.

V is TRBV5-1 and J is TRBJ2-1; D ambiguous. This clonotype was obtained from an adult with an advanced solid tumor such as melanoma, head and neck, liver or kidney cancer. This specimen was CD4+ or CD8+ T cells sorted from blood, taken in a trial of the OX40 agonist ivuxolimab. As DNA, the CDR3 is TGCGCCAGCAGCTCCGACACCTTCAGGAATGAGCAGTTCTTC. This codes for CASSSDTFRNEQFF.